The rows below give T cell receptor beta chains drawn from one sample of a study of shared clonotypes between healthy human individuals. The table came from immunoSEQ multiplex PCR; TCRdb's copy has only in-frame clones and leaves some out. The sample includes some 2.1 million clones, less than 95% of them seen just once. The sample comprised naive CD8+ T cells sorted from blood. These receptors were taken from a young man in good health. Each CDR3 is given with its conserved first and last residue. A D gene is named only where the DNA matches it firmly. Size values are once, few and many counts, or a class for expanded clones, and some rows have none.

clone size,V gene,J gene,D gene,CDR3 DNA,CDR3 protein
NA,TRBV6-5,TRBJ2-1,TRBD1,TGTGCCAGCAGCTTCACAGGGGGCGAACACAATGAGCAGTTCTTC,CASSFTGGEHNEQFF
NA,TRBV4-3,TRBJ1-2,TRBD1,TGCGCCAGCAGCCAAGAAACAGGGGCTGAAGGCTACACCTTC,CASSQETGAEGYTF
NA,TRBV2,TRBJ2-2,NA,TGTGCCACCCAGGGAACCGAGCCCGGATCCGGGGAGCTGTTTTTT,CATQGTEPGSGELFF
NA,TRBV28,TRBJ2-5,TRBD2,TGTGCCAGCAGTCCCCTCAGCGGGGGGGCCGGAGAGACCCAGTACTTC,CASSPLSGGAGETQYF
once,TRBV6-5,TRBJ1-1,TRBD1,TGTGCCAGCAGTTACTCGCAGGGGGCTTCGTACACTGAAGCTTTCTTT,CASSYSQGASYTEAFF
NA,TRBV25-1,TRBJ2-5,TRBD2,TGTGCCAGCACCTATAGCGGGGGGCTCCAAGAGACCCAGTACTTC,CASTYSGGLQETQYF
NA,TRBV10-3,TRBJ2-3,NA,TGTGCCATCAGTGAGCGCCTCACAGATACGCAGTATTTT,CAISERLTDTQYF
NA,TRBV7-2,TRBJ1-4,TRBD1,TGTGCCAGCAGCCTGTGGACAGGGGACGAAGGTTACACTAATGAAAAACTGTTTTTT,CASSLWTGDEGYTNEKLFF
NA,TRBV4-1,TRBJ2-1,NA,TGCGCCAGCAGCTTTAGCGGAGAGGGCCTCAATGAGCAGTTCTTC,CASSFSGEGLNEQFF
NA,TRBV4-1,TRBJ2-7,TRBD1,TGCGCCAGCAGCCCAGCCCACCCGGGACAGGGAAGCGAGCAGTACTTC,CASSPAHPGQGSEQYF
NA,TRBV10-3,TRBJ2-1,NA,TGTGCCATCCACGGGGACTCCCACCCCGATGAGCAGTTCTTC,CAIHGDSHPDEQFF
NA,TRBV11-2,TRBJ1-2,NA,TGTGCCAGCAGCGTCGGGACCCTATATGGCTACACCTTC,CASSVGTLYGYTF
once,TRBV7-9,TRBJ2-3,NA,TGTGCCAGAGGGGCCGGTGATACGCAGTATTTT,CARGAGDTQYF
NA,TRBV19,TRBJ2-7,NA,TGTGCCAGTACCGACGGTGCCTCCTACGAGCAGTACTTC,CASTDGASYEQYF
NA,TRBV11-2,TRBJ2-1,NA,TGTGCCAGCAGCTTTGGGCGGGGACCCTACAATGAGCAGTTCTTC,CASSFGRGPYNEQFF
NA,TRBV6-6,TRBJ2-1,NA,TGTGCCAGCAGCAGGGGACCCCCACCCCAAAATGAGCAGTTCTTC,CASSRGPPPQNEQFF
NA,TRBV11-2,TRBJ1-1,NA,TGTGCCAGCAGCTTAGGGCAGACGAGAAGATTATCGGACACTGAAGCTTTCTTT,CASSLGQTRRLSDTEAFF
NA,TRBV30,TRBJ1-4,NA,TGTGCCTGGAGTTGGGGACAAGAAAAACTGTTTTTT,CAWSWGQEKLFF
NA,TRBV28,TRBJ1-2,TRBD1,TGTGCCAGCAGTTTCACAGGGGAGTACTATGGCTACACCTTC,CASSFTGEYYGYTF
NA,TRBV5-6,TRBJ2-3,NA,TGTGCCAGCAGCTCGACAGTAGACACAGATACGCAGTATTTT,CASSSTVDTDTQYF
NA,TRBV9,TRBJ2-1,NA,TGTGCCAGCAGCGTAGGTGGCGGAGGGGGGAATGAGCAGTTCTTC,CASSVGGGGGNEQFF
once,TRBV12-5,TRBJ1-1,TRBD1,TGTGCTAGTGGCCAACGGGACAGCTTGAACACTGAAGCTTTCTTT,CASGQRDSLNTEAFF
NA,TRBV6-5,TRBJ2-2,NA,TGTGCCAGCAGTTACGGGGGGGCGCGGACCGGGGAGCTGTTTTTT,CASSYGGARTGELFF
NA,TRBV29-1,TRBJ2-7,TRBD1,TGCAGCGTTGATACCGGGACAGGGGTCCCCTACGAGCAGTACTTC,CSVDTGTGVPYEQYF
NA,TRBV29-1,TRBJ1-3,NA,TGCAGCGACCTGTCGAGGGACAAAGGAAGGTCTGGAAACACCATATATTTT,CSDLSRDKGRSGNTIYF
NA,TRBV5-6,TRBJ2-5,TRBD2,TGTGCCAGCAGCCATTTGCGGGAGGCTCAAGAGACCCAGTACTTC,CASSHLREAQETQYF
NA,TRBV30,TRBJ1-1,TRBD1,TGTGCCTGGAGCGAAGGGACAGGAGGTGAAGCTTTCTTT,CAWSEGTGGEAFF
NA,TRBV6-1,TRBJ2-1,TRBD1,TGTGCCAGCATGCGGACAGGGGCGTACAATGAGCAGTTCTTC,CASMRTGAYNEQFF
NA,TRBV7-9,TRBJ1-2,TRBD1,TGTGCCAGCAGCTTAGCCGTCGGACAGGGGGCAGAAGGCTACACCTTC,CASSLAVGQGAEGYTF
NA,TRBV6-5,TRBJ1-1,NA,TGTGCCAGCAGTTATTGGAGTAACACTGAAGCTTTCTTT,CASSYWSNTEAFF
NA,TRBV30,TRBJ1-2,NA,TGTGCCTGGAGCGAACCGCTCCCCGGGGTGGGGGGCTACACCTTC,CAWSEPLPGVGGYTF
NA,TRBV7-6,TRBJ2-1,NA,TGTGCCAGCAGCCAGAGCGGCTCCCCTTACAATGAGCAGTTCTTC,CASSQSGSPYNEQFF
NA,TRBV6-5,TRBJ2-3,TRBD2,TGTGCCAGCAGTTACCTAGCGGGAATCACAGATACGCAGTATTTT,CASSYLAGITDTQYF
once,TRBV12-5,TRBJ2-7,NA,TGTGCTAGTGGTTTGGTCAACAGCGAGCAGTACTTC,CASGLVNSEQYF
NA,TRBV27,TRBJ2-4,TRBD1,TGTGCCAGCAGTGCGGGACAGGGGGCCAACATTCAGTACTTC,CASSAGQGANIQYF
NA,TRBV7-9,TRBJ2-7,NA,TGTGCCAGCACCTCGACAGCTGGAGGCTACGAGCAGTACTTC,CASTSTAGGYEQYF
NA,TRBV7-9,TRBJ1-2,NA,TGCACGACGGAAGTTAACTATGGCTACACCTTC,CTTEVNYGYTF
NA,TRBV6-5,TRBJ2-1,TRBD2,TGTGCCAGCAGCCCCGGACTAGCGGGAGGACGCGAGCAGTTCTTC,CASSPGLAGGREQFF
once,TRBV6-5,TRBJ2-6,NA,TGTGCCAGCAGTTATTCGTCTGGGGCCAACGTCCTGACTTTC,CASSYSSGANVLTF
once,TRBV27,TRBJ2-2,NA,TGTGCCAGCAGTTCCTGGGCATCCCTTGGGACCGGGGAGCTGTTTTTT,CASSSWASLGTGELFF
NA,TRBV28,TRBJ2-5,NA,TGTGCCAGCAGTTTCTCATTCGGGGAGACCCAGTACTTC,CASSFSFGETQYF
NA,TRBV27,TRBJ1-3,NA,TGTGCCAGCACGCCTGCTCTGGGCTCTGGAAACACCATATATTTT,CASTPALGSGNTIYF
few,TRBV7-3,TRBJ2-1,NA,TGTGCCAGCAGCTCCTCTTTGGGCCCGTACAATGAGCAGTTCTTC,CASSSSLGPYNEQFF
NA,TRBV4-3,TRBJ2-1,NA,TGCGCCAGCAGCCAAGATTTACAAACCTCCTACAATGAGCAGTTCTTC,CASSQDLQTSYNEQFF
once,TRBV10-2,TRBJ2-5,NA,TGCGCCAGCTTGGCGGGGACCCAGTACTTC,CASLAGTQYF
NA,TRBV5-4,TRBJ2-5,TRBD1,TGTGCCAGCAGAGTGGGACAGGCTCTACAAGAGACCCAGTACTTC,CASRVGQALQETQYF
NA,TRBV4-1,TRBJ2-3,NA,TGCGCCAGCAGCCAAGATCTAGGTGTGAGGGGAGATACGCAGTATTTT,CASSQDLGVRGDTQYF
NA,TRBV7-8,TRBJ2-7,NA,TGTGCCAGCAGCCCTAACCTGGACGGCTACGAGCAGTACTTC,CASSPNLDGYEQYF
once,TRBV19,TRBJ2-7,TRBD2,TGTGCCAGTAGTGAGCAACTAGCGGGAGTGAACTACGAGCAGTACTTC,CASSEQLAGVNYEQYF
NA,TRBV4-3,TRBJ2-1,NA,TGCGCCAGCAGCCAAAGACTGGGCTCGGGCAATGAGCAGTTCTTC,CASSQRLGSGNEQFF
NA,TRBV5-5,TRBJ1-1,TRBD1,TGTGCCAGCAGCTATCCACAGGGGAGCACTGAAGCTTTCTTT,CASSYPQGSTEAFF